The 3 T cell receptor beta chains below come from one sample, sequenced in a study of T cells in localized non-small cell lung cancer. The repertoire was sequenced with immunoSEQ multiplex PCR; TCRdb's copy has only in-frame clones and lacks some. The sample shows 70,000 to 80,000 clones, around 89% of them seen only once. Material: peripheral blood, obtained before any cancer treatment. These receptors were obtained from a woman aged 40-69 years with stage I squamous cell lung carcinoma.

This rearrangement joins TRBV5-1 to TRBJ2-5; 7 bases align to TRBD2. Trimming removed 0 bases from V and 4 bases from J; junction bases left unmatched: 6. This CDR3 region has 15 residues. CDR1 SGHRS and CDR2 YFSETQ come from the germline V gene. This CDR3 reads CASSLGGLGAETQYF. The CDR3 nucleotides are TGCGCCAGCAGCTTGGGAGGACTAGGGGCAGAGACCCAGTACTTC.

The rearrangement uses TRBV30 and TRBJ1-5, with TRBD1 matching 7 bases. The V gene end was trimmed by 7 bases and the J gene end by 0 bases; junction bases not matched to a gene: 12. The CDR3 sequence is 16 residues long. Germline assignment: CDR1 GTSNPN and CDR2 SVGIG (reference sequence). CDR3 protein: CASPGQTRGSNQPQHF. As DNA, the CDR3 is TGTGCCTCACCGGGACAGACAAGAGGTAGCAATCAGCCCCAGCATTTT. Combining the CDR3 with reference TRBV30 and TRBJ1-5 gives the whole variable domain SQTIHQWPATLVQPVGSPLSLECTVEGTSNPNLYWYRQAAGRGLQLLFYSVGIGQISSEVPQNLSASRPQDRQFILSSKKLLLSDSGFYLCASPGQTRGSNQPQHFGDGTRLSIL.

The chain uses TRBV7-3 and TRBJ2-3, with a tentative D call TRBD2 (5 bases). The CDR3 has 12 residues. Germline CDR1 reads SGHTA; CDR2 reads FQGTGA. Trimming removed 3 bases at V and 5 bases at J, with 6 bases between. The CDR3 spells CASSFAGDTQYF. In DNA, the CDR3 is TGTGCCAGCAGCTTCGCGGGAGATACGCAGTATTTT.